This T cell receptor beta chain was obtained from a study of beta chain features in type 1 diabetes. Study details: Across every sample, almost 110,000,000 sorted cells were examined in total.

The isolated RNA, all of it, was reverse transcribed, so expressed TCRB transcripts were what got sequenced. Sequencing was performed with immunoSEQ multiplex PCR; in TCRdb, only in-frame clones are kept and a portion is missing. In the table there are around 170,000 clones, roughly 9% of which are singletons. Using CD45RO/CCR7/CD25/CD127/CD95/CD27, CD4+ naive, central memory, regulatory and stem cell-like memory cells were sorted. General study results and limits: Insertion counts at VDJ junctions were lower in type 1 diabetes patients, who also showed more deletions there. TCRB repertoires of naive, central memory and Treg cells appeared more similar among patients than among healthy donors. The study found moderately but significantly shorter TCRB CDR3s in all four CD4+ subsets of Type 1 diabetes patients.

This clone came up a few times. What it binds is unknown. This clonotype was obtained from a woman aged 30 to 39 with type 1 diabetes. Sequencing used central memory CD4+ T cells from blood.

In DNA, the CDR3 is TGTGCCAGCCGGCACAGTGAAGCTTTCTTT. It encodes CASRHSEAFF. This chain links TRBV2 with TRBJ1-1, with no clear D. V lost 8 bases, J lost 7 bases, and 8 bases lay in between. Germline assignment: CDR1 SNHLY and CDR2 FYNNEI. The CDR3 is made up of 10 amino acids.